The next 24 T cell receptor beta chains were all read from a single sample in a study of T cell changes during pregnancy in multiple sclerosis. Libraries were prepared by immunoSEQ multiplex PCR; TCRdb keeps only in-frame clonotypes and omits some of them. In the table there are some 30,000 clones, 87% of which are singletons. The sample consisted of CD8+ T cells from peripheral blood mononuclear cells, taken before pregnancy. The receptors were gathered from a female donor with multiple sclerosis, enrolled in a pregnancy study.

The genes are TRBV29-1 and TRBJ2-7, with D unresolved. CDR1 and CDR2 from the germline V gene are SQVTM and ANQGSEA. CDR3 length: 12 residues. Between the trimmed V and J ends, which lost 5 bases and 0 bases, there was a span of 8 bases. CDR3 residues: CSVSGSSYEQYF. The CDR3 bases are TGCAGCGTTTCGGGTAGCTCCTACGAGCAGTACTTC.

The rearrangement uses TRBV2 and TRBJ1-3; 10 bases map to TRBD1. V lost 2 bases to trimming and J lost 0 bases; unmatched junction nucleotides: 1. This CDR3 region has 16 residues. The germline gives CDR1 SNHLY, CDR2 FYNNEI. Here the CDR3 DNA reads TGTGCCAGCAGTGAAAGGACAGGGGGCTCTGGAAACACCATATATTTT. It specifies CASSERTGGSGNTIYF.

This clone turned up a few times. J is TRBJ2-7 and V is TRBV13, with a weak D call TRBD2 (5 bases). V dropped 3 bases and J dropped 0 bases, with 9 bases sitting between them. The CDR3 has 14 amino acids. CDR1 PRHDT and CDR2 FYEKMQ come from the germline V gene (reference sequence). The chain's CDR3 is CASSLAGNSYEQYF. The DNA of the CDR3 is TGTGCCAGCAGCTTGGCCGGGAACTCCTACGAGCAGTACTTC.

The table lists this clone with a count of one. CDR3 nucleotide sequence: TGTGCCAGCAGTCCAGGACTAGTTATCTCCGAGCAGTACTTC. Encoded protein: CASSPGLVISEQYF. The chain links TRBV28 to TRBJ2-7, with 7 bases identical to TRBD2. Germline CDR1 and CDR2: MDHEN and SYDVKM. CDR3 length: 14 residues. V lost 5 bases, J lost 6 bases, and 10 bases stayed unmatched.

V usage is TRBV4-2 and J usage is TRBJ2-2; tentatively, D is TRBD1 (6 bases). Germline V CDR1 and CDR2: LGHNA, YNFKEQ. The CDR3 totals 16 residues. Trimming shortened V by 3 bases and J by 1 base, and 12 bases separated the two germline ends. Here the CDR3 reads CASSHLPGQNTGELFF. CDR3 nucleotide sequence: TGTGCCAGCAGCCACCTTCCGGGACAGAACACCGGGGAGCTGTTTTTT.

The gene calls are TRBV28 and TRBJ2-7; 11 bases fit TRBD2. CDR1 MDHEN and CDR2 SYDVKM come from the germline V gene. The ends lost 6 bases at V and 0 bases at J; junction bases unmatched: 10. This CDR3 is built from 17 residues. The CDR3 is CASRYRLAGSFSYEQYF. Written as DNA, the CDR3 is TGTGCCAGCAGATATAGACTAGCGGGATCGTTCTCCTACGAGCAGTACTTC.

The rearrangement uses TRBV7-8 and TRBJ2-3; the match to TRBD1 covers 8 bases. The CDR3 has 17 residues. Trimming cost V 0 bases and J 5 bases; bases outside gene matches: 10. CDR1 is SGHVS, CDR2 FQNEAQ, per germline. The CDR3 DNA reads TGTGCCAGCAGCTTAGCGCCGTTCAGGGGGCAAGGAGATACGCAGTATTTT. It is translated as CASSLAPFRGQGDTQYF.

CDR3 in DNA: TGTGCCAGCAGTTTTCGAACGAGCTCCTACAATGAGCAGTTCTTC. This codes for CASSFRTSSYNEQFF. This chain joins TRBV6-5 and TRBJ2-1; D gene unclear. Germline CDR1 is MNHEY and CDR2 is SVGAGI. The CDR3 sequence is 15 residues long. Trimming pared 4 bases from V and 0 bases from J, leaving 10 bases between.

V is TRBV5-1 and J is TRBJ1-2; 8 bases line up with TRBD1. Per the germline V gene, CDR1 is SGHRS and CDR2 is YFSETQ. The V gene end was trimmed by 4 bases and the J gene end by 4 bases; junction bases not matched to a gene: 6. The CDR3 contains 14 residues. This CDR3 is CASSGTGGIYGYTF. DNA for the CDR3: TGCGCCAGCAGCGGCACAGGGGGGATCTATGGCTACACCTTC.

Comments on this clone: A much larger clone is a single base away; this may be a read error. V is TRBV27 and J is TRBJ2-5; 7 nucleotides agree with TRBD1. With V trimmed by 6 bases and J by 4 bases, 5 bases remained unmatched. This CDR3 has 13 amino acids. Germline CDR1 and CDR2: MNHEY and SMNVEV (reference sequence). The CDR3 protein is CASRPGTVETQYF. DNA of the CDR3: TGTGCCAGCAGACCCGGGACAGTAGAGACCCAGTACTTC.

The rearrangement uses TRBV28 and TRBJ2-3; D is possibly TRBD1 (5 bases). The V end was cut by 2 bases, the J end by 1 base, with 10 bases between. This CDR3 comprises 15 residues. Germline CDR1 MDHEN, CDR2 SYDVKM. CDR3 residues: CASSLGARGTDTQYF. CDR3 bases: TGTGCCAGCAGTTTAGGGGCTCGGGGCACAGATACGCAGTATTTT.

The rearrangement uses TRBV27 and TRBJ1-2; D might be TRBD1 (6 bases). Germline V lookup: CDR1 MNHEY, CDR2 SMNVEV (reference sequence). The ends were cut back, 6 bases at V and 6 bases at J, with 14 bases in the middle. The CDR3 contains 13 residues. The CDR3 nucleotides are TGTGCCAGCAGATTTAGGGGGATCGATGGCTACACCTTC. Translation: CASRFRGIDGYTF.

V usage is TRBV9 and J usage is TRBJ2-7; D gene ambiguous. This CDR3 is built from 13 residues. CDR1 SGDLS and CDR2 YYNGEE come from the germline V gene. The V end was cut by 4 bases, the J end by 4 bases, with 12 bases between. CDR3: CASSPAWSYEQYF. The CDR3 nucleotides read TGTGCCAGCAGCCCAGCGTGGTCATACGAGCAGTACTTC.

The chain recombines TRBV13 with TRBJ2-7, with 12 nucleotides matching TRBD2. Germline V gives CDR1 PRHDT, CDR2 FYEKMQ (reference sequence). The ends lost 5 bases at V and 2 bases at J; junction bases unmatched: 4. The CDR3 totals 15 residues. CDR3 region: CASSTLAGGTYEQYF. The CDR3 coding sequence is TGTGCCAGCAGCACACTAGCGGGAGGTACCTACGAGCAGTACTTC. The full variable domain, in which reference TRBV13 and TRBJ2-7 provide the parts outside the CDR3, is AAGVIQSPRHLIKEKRETATLKCYPIPRHDTVYWYQQGPGQDPQFLISFYEKMQSDKGSIPDRFSAQQFSDYHSELNMSSLELGDSALYFCASSTLAGGTYEQYFGPGTRLTVT.

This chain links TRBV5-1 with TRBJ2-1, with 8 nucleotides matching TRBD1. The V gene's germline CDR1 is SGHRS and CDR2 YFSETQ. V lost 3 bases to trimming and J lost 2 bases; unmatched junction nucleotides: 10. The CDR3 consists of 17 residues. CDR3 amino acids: CASSSTGASGAYNEQFF. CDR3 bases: TGCGCCAGCAGCTCGACAGGGGCTTCAGGGGCCTACAATGAGCAGTTCTTC.

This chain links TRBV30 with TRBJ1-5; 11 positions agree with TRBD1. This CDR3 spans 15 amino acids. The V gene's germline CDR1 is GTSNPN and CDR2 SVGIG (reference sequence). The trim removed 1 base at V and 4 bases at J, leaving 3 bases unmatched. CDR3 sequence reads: CAWSGTGGWNQPQHF. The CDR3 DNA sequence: TGTGCCTGGAGTGGGACAGGGGGCTGGAATCAGCCCCAGCATTTT.

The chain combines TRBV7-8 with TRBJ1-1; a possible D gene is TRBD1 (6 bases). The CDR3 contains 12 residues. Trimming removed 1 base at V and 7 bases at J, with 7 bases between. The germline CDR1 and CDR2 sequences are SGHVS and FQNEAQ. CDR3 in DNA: TGTGCCAGCAGCTTAGACAGGGTTGAAGCTTTCTTT. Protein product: CASSLDRVEAFF.

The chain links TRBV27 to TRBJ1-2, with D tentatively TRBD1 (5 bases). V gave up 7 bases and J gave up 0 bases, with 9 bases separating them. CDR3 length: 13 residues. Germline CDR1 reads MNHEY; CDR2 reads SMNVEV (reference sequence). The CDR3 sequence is CASKGQPNYGYTF. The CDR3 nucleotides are TGTGCCAGCAAGGGGCAGCCTAACTATGGCTACACCTTC.

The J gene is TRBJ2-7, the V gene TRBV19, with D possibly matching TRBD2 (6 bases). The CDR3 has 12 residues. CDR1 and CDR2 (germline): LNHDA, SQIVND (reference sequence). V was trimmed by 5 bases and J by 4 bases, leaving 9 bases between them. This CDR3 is CASSAGRYEQYF. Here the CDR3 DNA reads TGTGCCAGTAGTGCGGGACGGTACGAGCAGTACTTC.

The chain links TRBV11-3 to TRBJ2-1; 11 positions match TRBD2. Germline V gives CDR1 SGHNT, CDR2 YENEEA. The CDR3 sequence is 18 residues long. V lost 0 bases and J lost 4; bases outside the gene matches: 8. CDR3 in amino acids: CASSLDPLAGVVYNEQFF. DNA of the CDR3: TGTGCCAGCAGCTTAGACCCACTAGCGGGAGTTGTATACAATGAGCAGTTCTTC.

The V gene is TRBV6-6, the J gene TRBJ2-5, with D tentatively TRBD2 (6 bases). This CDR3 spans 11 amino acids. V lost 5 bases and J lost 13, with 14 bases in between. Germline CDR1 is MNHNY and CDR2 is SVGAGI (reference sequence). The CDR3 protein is CASSAGGGWYF. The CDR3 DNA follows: TGTGCCAGCAGTGCCGGGGGTGGATGGTACTTC.

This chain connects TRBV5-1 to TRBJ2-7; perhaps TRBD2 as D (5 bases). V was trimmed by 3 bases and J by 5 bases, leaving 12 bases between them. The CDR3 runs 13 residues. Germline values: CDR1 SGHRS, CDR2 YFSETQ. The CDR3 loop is CASSWRTGHEQYF. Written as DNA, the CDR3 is TGCGCCAGCAGCTGGAGGACCGGACACGAGCAGTACTTC. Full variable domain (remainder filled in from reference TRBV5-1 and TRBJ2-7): KAGVTQTPRYLIKTRGQQVTLSCSPISGHRSVSWYQQTPGQGLQFLFEYFSETQRNKGNFPGRFSGRQFSNSRSEMNVSTLELGDSALYLCASSWRTGHEQYFGPGTRLTVT.

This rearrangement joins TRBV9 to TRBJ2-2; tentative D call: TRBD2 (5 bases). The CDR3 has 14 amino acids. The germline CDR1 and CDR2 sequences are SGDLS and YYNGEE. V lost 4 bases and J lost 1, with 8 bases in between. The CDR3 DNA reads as TGTGCCAGCAGCAGCGGAAAGAACACCGGGGAGCTGTTTTTT. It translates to CASSSGKNTGELFF.

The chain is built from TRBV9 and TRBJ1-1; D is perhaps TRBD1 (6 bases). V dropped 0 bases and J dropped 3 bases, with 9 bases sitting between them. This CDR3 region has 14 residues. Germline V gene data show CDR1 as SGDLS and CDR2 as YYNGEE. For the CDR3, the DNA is TGTGCCAGCAGCGTAGGCGGGGGGCACACTGAAGCTTTCTTT. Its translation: CASSVGGGHTEAFF.